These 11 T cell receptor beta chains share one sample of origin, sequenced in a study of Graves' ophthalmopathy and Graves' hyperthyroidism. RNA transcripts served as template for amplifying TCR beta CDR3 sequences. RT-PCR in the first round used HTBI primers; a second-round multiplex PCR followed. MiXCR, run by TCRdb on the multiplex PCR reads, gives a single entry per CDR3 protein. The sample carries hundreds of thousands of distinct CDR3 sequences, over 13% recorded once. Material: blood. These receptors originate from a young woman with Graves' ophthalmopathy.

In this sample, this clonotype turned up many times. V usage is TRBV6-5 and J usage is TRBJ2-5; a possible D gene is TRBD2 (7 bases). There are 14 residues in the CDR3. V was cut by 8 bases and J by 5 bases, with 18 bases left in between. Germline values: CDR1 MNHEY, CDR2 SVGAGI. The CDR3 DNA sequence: TGTGCCAGCGGGGGGGTAGGGGGTCTGGAGACCCAGTACTTC. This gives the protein CASGGVGGLETQYF.

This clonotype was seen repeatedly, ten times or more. In DNA, the CDR3 is TGTGCCAGCAGTGTGGCAGGGGGGAGGGTTAACTATGGCTACACCTTC. Protein: CASSVAGGRVNYGYTF. This chain uses TRBV6-1 with TRBJ1-2; 7 nucleotides agree with TRBD1. Germline values: CDR1 MNHNS, CDR2 SASEGT. There are 16 residues in the CDR3. J lost 1 base, V lost 4 bases, and 9 bases had no gene match.

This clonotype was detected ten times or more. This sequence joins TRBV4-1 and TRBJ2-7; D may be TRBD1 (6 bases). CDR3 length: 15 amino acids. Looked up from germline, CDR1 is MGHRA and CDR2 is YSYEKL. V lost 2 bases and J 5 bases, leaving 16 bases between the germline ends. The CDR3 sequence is CASSQQVGTRDEQYF. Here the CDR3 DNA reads TGCGCCAGCAGCCAACAGGTCGGGACAAGGGACGAGCAGTACTTC.

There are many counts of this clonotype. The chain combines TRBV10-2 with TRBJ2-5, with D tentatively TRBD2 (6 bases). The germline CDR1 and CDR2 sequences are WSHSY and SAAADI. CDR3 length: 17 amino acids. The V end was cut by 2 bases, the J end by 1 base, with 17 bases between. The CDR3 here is CASSERGGGTLQETQYF. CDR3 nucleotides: TGCGCCAGCAGTGAGAGGGGTGGCGGGACCCTCCAAGAGACCCAGTACTTC.

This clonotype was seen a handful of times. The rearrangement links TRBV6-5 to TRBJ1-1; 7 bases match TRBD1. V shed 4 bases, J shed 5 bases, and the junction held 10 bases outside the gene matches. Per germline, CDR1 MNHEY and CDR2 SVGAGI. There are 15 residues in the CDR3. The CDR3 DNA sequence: TGTGCCAGCAGTTCTGGCGGACAGGTCGGGACTGAAGCTTTCTTT. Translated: CASSSGGQVGTEAFF.

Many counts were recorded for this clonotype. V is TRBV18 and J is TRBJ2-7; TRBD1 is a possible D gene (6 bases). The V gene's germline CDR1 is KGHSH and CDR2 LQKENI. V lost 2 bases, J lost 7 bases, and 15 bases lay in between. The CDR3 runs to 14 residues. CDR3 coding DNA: TGTGCCAGCTCACCAGAACGGACAGCCGGTGAGCAGTACTTC. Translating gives CASSPERTAGEQYF.

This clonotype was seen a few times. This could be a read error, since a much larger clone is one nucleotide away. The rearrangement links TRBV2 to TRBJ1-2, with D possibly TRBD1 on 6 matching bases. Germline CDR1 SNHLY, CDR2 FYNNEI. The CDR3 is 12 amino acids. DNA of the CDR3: TGTTCCACCCAACAGGGCATCTATGGCTACACCTTC. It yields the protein CSTQQGIYGYTF.

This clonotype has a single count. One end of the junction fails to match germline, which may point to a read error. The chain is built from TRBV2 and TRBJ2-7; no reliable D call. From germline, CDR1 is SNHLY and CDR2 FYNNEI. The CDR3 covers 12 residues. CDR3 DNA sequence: TGTGCCAGCAGTTACTCAACCTACGAGCATTACTTC. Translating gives CASSYSTYEHYF.

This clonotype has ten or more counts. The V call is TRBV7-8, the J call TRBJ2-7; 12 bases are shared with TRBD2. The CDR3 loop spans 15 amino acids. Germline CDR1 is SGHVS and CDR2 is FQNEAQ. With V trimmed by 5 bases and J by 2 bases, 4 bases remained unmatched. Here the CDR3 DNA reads TGTGCCAGCAGCAGGACTAGCGGGGACACCTACGAGCAGTACTTC. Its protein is CASSRTSGDTYEQYF.

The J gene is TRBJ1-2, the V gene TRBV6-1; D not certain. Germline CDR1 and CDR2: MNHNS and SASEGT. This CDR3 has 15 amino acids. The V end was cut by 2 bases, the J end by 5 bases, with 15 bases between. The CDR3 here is CASSERNFPPYGYTF. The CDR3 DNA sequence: TGTGCCAGCAGTGAAAGGAACTTCCCTCCGTATGGCTACACCTTC.

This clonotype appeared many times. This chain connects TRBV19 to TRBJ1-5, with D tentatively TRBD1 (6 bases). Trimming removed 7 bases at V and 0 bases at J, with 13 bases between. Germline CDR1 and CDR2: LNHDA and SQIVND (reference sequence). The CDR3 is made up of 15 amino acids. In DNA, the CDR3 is TGTGCCAGTAAAGTCACAGGGTATAGCAATCAGCCCCAGCATTTT. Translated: CASKVTGYSNQPQHF.